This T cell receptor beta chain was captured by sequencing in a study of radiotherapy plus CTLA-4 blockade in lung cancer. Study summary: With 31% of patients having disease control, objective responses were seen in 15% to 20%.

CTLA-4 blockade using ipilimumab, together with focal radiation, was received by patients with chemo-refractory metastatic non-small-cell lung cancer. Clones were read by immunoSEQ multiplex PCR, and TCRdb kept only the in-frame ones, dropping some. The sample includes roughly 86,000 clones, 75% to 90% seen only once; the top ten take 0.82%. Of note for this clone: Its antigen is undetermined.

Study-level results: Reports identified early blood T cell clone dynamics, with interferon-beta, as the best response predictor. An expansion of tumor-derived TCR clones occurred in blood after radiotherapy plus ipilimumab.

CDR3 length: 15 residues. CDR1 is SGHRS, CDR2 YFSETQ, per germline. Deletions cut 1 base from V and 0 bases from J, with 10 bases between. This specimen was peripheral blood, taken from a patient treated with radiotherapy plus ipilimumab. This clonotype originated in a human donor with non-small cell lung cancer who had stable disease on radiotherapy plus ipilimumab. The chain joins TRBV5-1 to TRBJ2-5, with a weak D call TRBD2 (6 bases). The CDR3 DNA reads TGCGCCAGCAGCTTGCGCGGGGCGTACCAAGAGACCCAGTACTTC. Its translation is CASSLRGAYQETQYF.